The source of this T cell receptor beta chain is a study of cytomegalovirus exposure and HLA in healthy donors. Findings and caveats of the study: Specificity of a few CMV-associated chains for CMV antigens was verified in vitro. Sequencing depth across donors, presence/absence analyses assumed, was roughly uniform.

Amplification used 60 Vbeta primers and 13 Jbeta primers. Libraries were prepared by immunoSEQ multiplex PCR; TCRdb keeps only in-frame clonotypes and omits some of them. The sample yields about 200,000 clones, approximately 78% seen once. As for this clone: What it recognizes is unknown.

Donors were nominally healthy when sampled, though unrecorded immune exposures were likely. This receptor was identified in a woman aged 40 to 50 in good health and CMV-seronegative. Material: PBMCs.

This CDR3 reads CASSLAGLARGEQYF. CDR3 DNA sequence: TGTGCCAGCAGCTTAGCGGGGCTAGCCAGGGGCGAGCAGTACTTC. The rearrangement uses TRBV7-6 and TRBJ2-7, with D possibly being TRBD1 (6 bases). Germline-derived CDR1 and CDR2 are SGHVS and FNYEAQ. This CDR3 comprises 15 residues. Trimming stripped 0 bases from V and 6 bases from J, with 15 bases between.